This entry is about one T cell receptor (beta chain). Its target is unknown. Trimming cost V 6 bases and J 4 bases; bases outside gene matches: 7. The CDR3 covers 15 residues. The germline gives CDR1 LNHDA, CDR2 SQIVND (reference sequence). Regarding time point: blood 4 weeks post-SBRT, at nephrectomy. Documented treatment: 15 Gy SBRT to primary tumor, nephrectomy 4 weeks later. Nephrectomy followed 15 Gy stereotactic body radiation by 4 weeks. The tumor was a clear cell renal cell carcinoma. The data were obtained in a study of radiation and T cells in renal cell carcinoma. Overall study findings and caveats: Pretreatment tumor biopsies were lacking, so baseline clonotypes are unknown. In blood, top tumor clones expanded by 2 weeks, shrinking by 4.

The assay was immunoSEQ multiplex PCR, and TCRdb's table has in-frame clones only and misses some. The table shows about 140,000 clones, with approximately 86% occurring only once. This sequence joins TRBV19 and TRBJ2-3, with 10 bases lining up with TRBD1. The TCR sequence derives from a woman in her forties or fifties with renal cell carcinoma. The sample here was blood, taken from a patient whose treatment included radiotherapy and nephrectomy. Here the CDR3 DNA reads TGTGCCAGTAGACAACGGACAGGGGGTGCAGATACGCAGTATTTT. Encoded protein: CASRQRTGGADTQYF.